Each of the 2 T cell receptor beta chains below was sequenced from the same sample in a study of cytomegalovirus exposure and HLA in healthy donors. Both 60 Vbeta primers and 13 Jbeta primers went into the PCR. The method was immunoSEQ multiplex PCR; TCRdb's version includes in-frame clones alone and lacks a portion of them. The top ten clones hold less than 8% of a sample with 150,000 to 200,000 clones, 60% to 80% of them seen once. Sequencing was done on a sample of PBMCs. These receptors originate from a man aged 40-49 years in good health and CMV-seropositive.

CDR3 loop: CASSSGLAGYTDTQYF. The CDR3 DNA is TGTGCCAGCAGCTCGGGACTAGCGGGATACACAGATACGCAGTATTTT. This chain links TRBV11-1 with TRBJ2-3, with 13 positions matching TRBD2. The CDR3 consists of 16 residues. Trimming took 4 bases from V and 2 from J; bases not matched to a gene: 3. The germline V gene has CDR1 SGHAT and CDR2 FQDESV (reference sequence).

V is TRBV6-5 and J is TRBJ1-1; possibly TRBD1 for D (6 bases). This CDR3 is 11 amino acids long. CDR1 and CDR2 (germline): MNHEY, SVGAGI. The V end was cut by 7 bases, the J end by 8 bases, with 11 bases between. CDR3 amino acids: CASTFDREAFF. As DNA, the CDR3 is TGTGCCAGCACCTTCGACAGGGAAGCTTTCTTT.